This TCR beta chain is from a study of blood T cell repertoires in COVID-19. Study information: The United States, Italy and Spain were the sources of the acute and convalescent COVID-19 samples.

The V gene's germline CDR1 is LNHDA and CDR2 SQIVND (reference sequence). The CDR3 is 14 residues long. V gave up 7 bases and J gave up 7 bases; unmatched junction bases: 11. The data were produced by immunoSEQ multiplex PCR, yet TCRdb's version contains in-frame clones alone and is incomplete. This sample has roughly 130,000 clones; 80% to 85% occur once, and the top ten carry 9.5% to 15%. The rearrangement uses TRBV19 and TRBJ2-7, with 9 bases fitting TRBD1. The sequencing input was peripheral blood. This TCR derives from a woman in her thirties who had recovered from COVID-19. The CDR3 nucleotides read TGTGCCAGTACCCCCGGGACAGGGCCTCGAGAGCAGTACTTC. It yields the protein CASTPGTGPREQYF.